These 30 T cell receptor beta chains came from one sample sequenced in a study of cytomegalovirus exposure and HLA in healthy donors. PCR amplification relied on 60 Vbeta primers (plus 13 Jbeta primers). The assay was immunoSEQ multiplex PCR, and TCRdb's table has in-frame clones only and misses some. The data hold 160,000 or so clones, with less than 90% observed a single time. Sequenced material: PBMCs. The receptors shown here come from a man between 18 and 29 years old in good health and CMV-seronegative.

The chain recombines TRBV19 with TRBJ2-7; D is undetermined. Trimming took off 6 bases at V and 1 base at J, with 7 bases between the two ends. Germline V CDR1 and CDR2: LNHDA, SQIVND (reference sequence). This CDR3 region has 12 residues. CDR3 in amino acids: CASSPGSYEQYF. CDR3 DNA sequence: TGTGCCAGTAGCCCCGGGTCCTACGAGCAGTACTTC.

The rearrangement uses TRBV7-9 and TRBJ1-2; perhaps TRBD1 as D (5 bases). V lost 0 bases and J lost 2, with 10 bases in between. CDR1 is SEHNR, CDR2 FQNEAQ, per germline (reference sequence). The CDR3 is made up of 15 amino acids. CDR3 sequence: CASSLAGRENYGYTF. In nucleotides, the CDR3 is TGTGCCAGCAGCTTAGCCGGCAGGGAAAACTATGGCTACACCTTC.

The chain is built from TRBV28 and TRBJ1-2; 8 bases are shared with TRBD1. The CDR3 extends over 16 amino acids. After removal of 4 bases from V and 3 bases from J, the junction contained 10 bases not matched to a gene. Germline V gives CDR1 MDHEN, CDR2 SYDVKM. This CDR3 is CASSSPTMDRDYGYTF. CDR3 coding DNA: TGTGCCAGCAGTTCTCCGACCATGGACAGGGACTATGGCTACACCTTC.

The chain recombines TRBV2 with TRBJ1-3; tentatively, D is TRBD1 (6 bases). Germline CDR1 and CDR2: SNHLY and FYNNEI. The CDR3 is 13 amino acids. Trimming took 10 bases from V and 1 from J, leaving 11 bases between them. CDR3 nucleotide sequence: TGTGCCATCGAAGACAGGTCTGGAAACACCATATATTTT. Translation gives CAIEDRSGNTIYF.

The chain recombines TRBV6-4 with TRBJ1-1; D is perhaps TRBD1 (6 bases). Trimming took 7 bases from V and 2 from J, leaving 14 bases between them. The CDR3 runs 14 residues. The germline CDR1 and CDR2 sequences are MRHNA and SNTAGT. CDR3 sequence: CASNRQEINTEAFF. In nucleotides, the CDR3 is TGTGCCAGCAACAGACAGGAAATTAACACTGAAGCTTTCTTT.

The chain is built from TRBV6-4 and TRBJ2-1; D is perhaps TRBD2 (6 bases). Looked up from germline, CDR1 is MRHNA and CDR2 is SNTAGT. The CDR3 length is 14 residues. Trimming took 3 bases from V and 7 from J, leaving 13 bases between them. The CDR3 DNA is TGTGCCAGCAGTGAGGAGGGAGGTAAAAATGAGCAGTTCTTC. This codes for CASSEEGGKNEQFF.

This chain uses TRBV7-2 with TRBJ1-5; possible D gene TRBD1, 5 bases. This CDR3 spans 18 amino acids. The germline CDR1 and CDR2 sequences are SGHTA and FQGNSA. V was trimmed by 0 bases and J by 0 bases, leaving 15 bases between them. The CDR3 protein is CASSLATTASYSNQPQHF. The CDR3 bases are TGTGCCAGCAGCTTAGCGACGACAGCCAGTTATAGCAATCAGCCCCAGCATTTT.

Here the CDR3 reads CASGRGVLGNEQFF. CDR3 nucleotides: TGTGCCAGCGGCCGGGGGGTGTTGGGCAATGAGCAGTTCTTC. This chain links TRBV7-9 with TRBJ2-1; 7 nucleotides agree with TRBD2. Looked up from germline, CDR1 is SEHNR and CDR2 is FQNEAQ (reference sequence). Losses at the gene ends were 8 bases for V and 6 bases for J; bases not matched to a gene: 10. The CDR3 length is 14 residues.

The chain links TRBV2 to TRBJ2-7; 14 bases align to TRBD2. Germline CDR1 SNHLY, CDR2 FYNNEI. J lost 5 bases, V lost 8 bases, and 5 bases had no gene match. The CDR3 runs 14 residues. The CDR3 coding sequence is TGTGCCAGCCTTAGGGGACTAGCGGGGGACGAGCAGTACTTC. Translated, it gives CASLRGLAGDEQYF.

The chain is built from TRBV2 and TRBJ2-7; 10 bases align to TRBD1. This CDR3 has 13 amino acids. Germline lookup yields CDR1 SNHLY and CDR2 FYNNEI. V gave up 6 bases and J gave up 4 bases; unmatched junction bases: 3. CDR3 coding DNA: TGTGCCAGCAGACCGGGACAGGGGTACGAGCAGTACTTC. It yields the protein CASRPGQGYEQYF. The variable domain in full, with the rest retrieved from reference TRBV2 and TRBJ2-7, is EPEVTQTPSHQVTQMGQEVILRCVPISNHLYFYWYRQILGQKVEFLVSFYNNEISEKSEIFDDQFSVERPDGSNFTLKIRSTKLEDSAMYFCASRPGQGYEQYFGPGTRLTVT.

This clone turned up a few times. V usage is TRBV19 and J usage is TRBJ1-3; D not resolved. V lost 6 bases and J 0 bases, leaving 15 bases between the germline ends. Germline values: CDR1 LNHDA, CDR2 SQIVND (reference sequence). The CDR3 loop spans 16 amino acids. CDR3 nucleotides: TGTGCCAGTAGCCTTACGGCGGGGTCCTCTGGAAACACCATATATTTT. This gives the protein CASSLTAGSSGNTIYF.

This clone was found a few times. J is TRBJ2-1 and V is TRBV12-2; the table's D call, TRBD1, was not checked against the DNA. TRBV12-2 is described as a pseudogene. This CDR3 has 15 amino acids. CDR3 nucleotide sequence: TGTGCAAGTCGCTTAGGGGCAGGGGAGTACAATGAGCAGTTCTTC. Translated: CASRLGAGEYNEQFF.

The chain has TRBV28 and TRBJ2-5, with a tentative D call TRBD1 (6 bases). CDR1 MDHEN and CDR2 SYDVKM come from the germline V gene. The CDR3 has 15 amino acids. V was trimmed by 6 bases and J by 2 bases, leaving 16 bases between them. The CDR3 reads CASSYTGTLQETQYF. CDR3 in DNA: TGTGCCAGCAGCTATACCGGGACACTTCAAGAGACCCAGTACTTC.

This clone was seen a few times. V usage is TRBV10-3 and J usage is TRBJ2-7; 13 positions agree with TRBD2. V dropped 1 base and J dropped 2; count of bases not matched to a gene: 2. CDR3 length: 16 amino acids. Germline CDR1 ENHRY, CDR2 SYGVKD. The CDR3 here is CAISELLAGGTYEQYF. Written as DNA, the CDR3 is TGTGCCATCAGTGAGTTACTAGCGGGAGGGACCTACGAGCAGTACTTC.

The genes are TRBV7-3 and TRBJ2-1; D is perhaps TRBD1 (5 bases). The CDR3 consists of 11 residues. Germline values: CDR1 SGHTA, CDR2 FQGTGA. Trimming took 5 bases from V and 9 from J, leaving 8 bases between them. CDR3 nucleotides: TGTGCCAGCAGCATCGACAGTGAGCAGTTCTTC. Its protein is CASSIDSEQFF.

The chain links TRBV4-1 to TRBJ2-5; D unresolved. V was pared by 0 bases and J by 2 bases, with 7 bases between. Per the germline V gene, CDR1 is MGHRA and CDR2 is YSYEKL. The CDR3 has 14 amino acids. The CDR3 region has the DNA TGCGCCAGCAGCCAAGATAGAGGTCAAGAGACCCAGTACTTC. Its protein product is CASSQDRGQETQYF.

The V gene is TRBV9, the J gene TRBJ1-3; a weak D match, TRBD1 (5 bases). Germline CDR1 is SGDLS and CDR2 is YYNGEE. The CDR3 is made up of 16 amino acids. Trimming took off 0 bases at V and 2 bases at J, with 12 bases between the two ends. The CDR3 DNA is TGTGCCAGCAGCGTAGAGGTCAGGGTCGCTGGAAACACCATATATTTT. Residues: CASSVEVRVAGNTIYF.

The chain combines TRBV15 with TRBJ2-5; D possibly corresponds to TRBD1 (5 bases). Trimming took 3 bases from V and 5 from J, leaving 10 bases between them. This CDR3 is 13 amino acids long. CDR1 is LNHNV, CDR2 YYDKDF, per germline (reference sequence). CDR3 sequence (DNA): TGTGCCACCAGCAGGGACAATATGGAGACCCAGTACTTC. Translating gives CATSRDNMETQYF.

V is TRBV25-1 and J is TRBJ2-1; D uncertain. Trimming pared 5 bases from V and 10 bases from J, leaving 15 bases between. CDR3 length equals 13 residues. Germline V gene lookup returns CDR1 MGHDK and CDR2 SYGVNS. CDR3 sequence (DNA): TGTGCCAGCAGTTCCCCCCCGACTGGAGAGCAGTTCTTC. Protein product: CASSSPPTGEQFF.

The chain recombines TRBV7-2 with TRBJ2-7; 7 nucleotides line up with TRBD1. The CDR3 is 17 residues long. The junction had 16 bases not matched to a gene; V was cut back by 5 bases and J by 3 bases. Germline lookup yields CDR1 SGHTA and CDR2 FQGNSA. The chain's CDR3 is CASSLLPTGRVFYEQYF. The CDR3 DNA is TGTGCCAGCAGCCTCCTTCCGACAGGGAGAGTTTTCTACGAGCAGTACTTC. The complete variable domain, with remaining parts taken from reference TRBV7-2 and TRBJ2-7, reads GAGVSQSPSNKVTEKGKDVELRCDPISGHTALYWYRQSLGQGLEFLIYFQGNSAPDKSGLPSDRFSAERTGGSVSTLTIQRTQQEDSAVYLCASSLLPTGRVFYEQYFGPGTRLTVT.

The rearrangement uses TRBV5-1 and TRBJ1-1; D is perhaps TRBD1 (5 bases). Trimming left V 4 bases short and J 0 bases short, with 13 bases between. Germline V gene sequence: CDR1 SGHRS, CDR2 YFSETQ. The CDR3 has 15 residues. CDR3 amino acids: CASSSRETMNTEAFF. CDR3 nucleotide sequence: TGCGCCAGCAGCAGCAGGGAAACCATGAACACTGAAGCTTTCTTT.

This clone came up once. V usage is TRBV7-8 and J usage is TRBJ2-5; D is perhaps TRBD2 (5 bases). Per the germline V gene, CDR1 is SGHVS and CDR2 is FQNEAQ. CDR3 size: 14 residues. Trimming took 5 bases from V and 5 from J, leaving 15 bases between them. CDR3 region: CASSQSDPGETQYF. The CDR3 bases are TGTGCCAGCAGCCAGAGCGATCCGGGGGAGACCCAGTACTTC. Drawing the rest from reference TRBV7-8 and TRBJ2-5, the complete variable domain is GAGVSQSPRYKVAKRGQDVALRCDPISGHVSLFWYQQALGQGPEFLTYFQNEAQLDKSGLPSDRFFAERPEGSVSTLKIQRTQQEDSAVYLCASSQSDPGETQYFGPGTRLLVL.

This chain links TRBV30 with TRBJ1-3; no definite D call. Germline assignment: CDR1 GTSNPN and CDR2 SVGIG (reference sequence). V lost 2 bases to trimming and J lost 0 bases, with 11 bases between them. The CDR3 extends over 15 amino acids. CDR3: CAWSPPLSSGNTIYF. CDR3 bases: TGTGCCTGGAGTCCGCCGTTGAGCTCTGGAAACACCATATATTTT.

This clone turned up a few times. The J gene is TRBJ1-1, the V gene TRBV5-4, with TRBD1 matching over 9 bases. This CDR3 has 17 amino acids. Trimming removed 2 bases from V and 1 base from J; junction bases left unmatched: 9. Germline V gene lookup returns CDR1 SGHNT and CDR2 YYREEE (reference sequence). The CDR3 is CASSFRQGVSTNTEAFF. The CDR3 nucleotides read TGTGCCAGCAGCTTTAGACAGGGGGTATCGACGAACACTGAAGCTTTCTTT.

This clone came up a few times. The chain recombines TRBV7-2 with TRBJ1-5, with TRBD1 matching over 9 bases. Trimming took 5 bases from V and 11 from J; bases not matched to a gene: 10. Germline lookup yields CDR1 SGHTA and CDR2 FQGNSA. This CDR3 has 14 amino acids. As DNA, the CDR3 is TGTGCCAGCAGCCAGACAGGGGGGGCGGTGGCCCAGCATTTT. This sequence encodes CASSQTGGAVAQHF.

V usage is TRBV21-1 and J usage is TRBJ1-6; no DNA check was done on the table's D call, TRBD1. TRBV21-1 is a pseudogene segment. The CDR3 totals 15 residues. The CDR3 protein is CASSKPQGASSPLHF. The CDR3 DNA follows: TGTGCCAGCAGCAAGCCCCAGGGGGCAAGTTCACCCCTCCACTTT.

The chain links TRBV29-1 to TRBJ2-7; maybe TRBD2 (6 bases). The CDR3 covers 15 residues. Trimming removed 3 bases from V and 0 bases from J, with 15 bases in between. Per germline, CDR1 SQVTM and CDR2 ANQGSEA. The CDR3 DNA reads as TGCAGCGTTGAGGGTTCCAGCGGGTCCTCCTACGAGCAGTACTTC. This gives the protein CSVEGSSGSSYEQYF.

This rearrangement joins TRBV9 to TRBJ2-7, with TRBD1 identical over 7 bases. Trimming at V came to 3 bases and at J to 6 bases, leaving 3 bases not matched to a gene. The germline V gene has CDR1 SGDLS and CDR2 YYNGEE. This CDR3 has 12 residues. CDR3 DNA: TGTGCCAGCAGCGCAGGGGGTGTCGAGCAGTACTTC. Translation gives CASSAGGVEQYF. The full variable domain, rest sourced from reference TRBV9 and TRBJ2-7, is DSGVTQTPKHLITATGQRVTLRCSPRSGDLSVYWYQQSLDQGLQFLIQYYNGEERAKGNILERFSAQQFPDLHSELNLSSLELGDSALYFCASSAGGVEQYFGPGTRLTVT.

V gene TRBV28 combines with J gene TRBJ2-7; 8 bases line up with TRBD1. This CDR3 has 15 residues. Germline CDR1 is MDHEN and CDR2 is SYDVKM. V dropped 6 bases and J dropped 3; count of bases not matched to a gene: 10. CDR3 nucleotide sequence: TGTGCCAGCAGCCATCCCGGGACAGGCCACTACGAGCAGTACTTC. Translation: CASSHPGTGHYEQYF.

The chain carries TRBV18 and TRBJ1-2; D is ambiguous. Germline V gene sequence: CDR1 KGHSH, CDR2 LQKENI. The CDR3 has 15 residues. Trimming cost V 2 bases and J 2 bases, with 12 bases left between them. CDR3 coding DNA: TGTGCCAGCTCACCAGGGGAGGGCCAGAACTATGGCTACACCTTC. Translated: CASSPGEGQNYGYTF.